These 12 T cell receptor beta chains were all obtained from the same sample, sequenced in a study of cytomegalovirus exposure and HLA in healthy donors. This PCR relied on a set of 60 Vbeta primers and 13 Jbeta primers. The method was immunoSEQ multiplex PCR; TCRdb's version includes in-frame clones alone and lacks a portion of them. The sample shows roughly 190,000 clones, 62% of them seen only once. Source material: PBMCs. These receptors were taken from a man between 35 and 55 years old in good health and CMV-seronegative.

The V gene is TRBV9, the J gene TRBJ2-3; the D is unclear. The CDR3 spans 13 residues. Deletions cut 1 base from V and 2 bases from J, with 5 bases between. In germline, CDR1 is SGDLS, CDR2 YYNGEE. In DNA, the CDR3 is TGTGCCAGCAGCGTACTAATCACAGATACGCAGTATTTT. Translation: CASSVLITDTQYF.

This clone was observed a few times. V usage is TRBV5-6 and J usage is TRBJ1-1, with D unclear. CDR3 length equals 14 residues. Germline CDR1 reads SGHDT; CDR2 reads YYEEEE. V was shortened by 0 bases and J by 11 bases, with 17 bases between the two germline ends. The chain's CDR3 is CASSLGGGLRWAFF. Written as DNA, the CDR3 is TGTGCCAGCAGCTTGGGCGGAGGGTTAAGGTGGGCTTTCTTT.

To note about this clone: At one end the junction does not follow the germline gene, possibly because of a read error. This chain connects TRBV10-2 to TRBJ2-7; D perhaps matches TRBD1 (6 bases). CDR3 length equals 13 residues. Germline CDR1 reads WSHSY; CDR2 reads SAAADI. The DNA of the CDR3 is TGCGCCAGCAGTCCCACAGGGAGTCAAAAGCTAGGGTTC. Its protein is CASSPTGSQKLGF.

This chain links TRBV5-4 with TRBJ2-7; weak D call: TRBD1 (7 bases). Germline CDR1 is SGHNT and CDR2 is YYREEE (reference sequence). The CDR3 spans 15 residues. Trimming stripped 4 bases from V and 1 base from J, with 15 bases between. The CDR3 DNA reads TGTGCCAGCAGCGGAGGGACAGTACCTTCCTACGAGCAGTACTTC. Translated, it gives CASSGGTVPSYEQYF.

This clone occurred a few times. J is TRBJ2-7 and V is TRBV7-2, with D perhaps matching TRBD1 (5 bases). Germline lookup yields CDR1 SGHTA and CDR2 FQGNSA. This CDR3 comprises 15 residues. V lost 2 bases, J lost 3 bases, and 14 bases lay in between. Here the CDR3 reads CASSLQGAKDYEQYF. In DNA, the CDR3 is TGTGCCAGCAGCTTACAAGGGGCCAAGGACTACGAGCAGTACTTC.

The chain couples TRBV15 to TRBJ2-3; 7 bases align to TRBD1. The CDR3 spans 16 residues. Germline loops: CDR1 LNHNV, CDR2 YYDKDF (reference sequence). V lost 1 base to trimming and J lost 2 bases; unmatched junction nucleotides: 6. In DNA, the CDR3 is TGTGCCACCAGCAGAGGCGAGGGGGCGGTCACAGATACGCAGTATTTT. It codes for CATSRGEGAVTDTQYF.

The chain employs TRBV14 and TRBJ1-2, with 8 bases lining up with TRBD1. Trimming cost V 6 bases and J 8 bases; bases outside gene matches: 8. CDR3 size: 13 residues. Germline V gives CDR1 SGHDN, CDR2 FVKESK. CDR3 nucleotide sequence: TGTGCCAGCAGTTTCGGACAGGGTCGGGGCTACACCTTC. Its translation is CASSFGQGRGYTF. The full variable domain, in which reference TRBV14 and TRBJ1-2 provide the parts outside the CDR3, is EAGVTQFPSHSVIEKGQTVTLRCDPISGHDNLYWYRRVMGKEIKFLLHFVKESKQDESGMPNNRFLAERTGGTYSTLKVQPAELEDSGVYFCASSFGQGRGYTFGSGTRLTVV.

The rearrangement links TRBV27 to TRBJ2-6, with TRBD1 as a possible D gene (5 bases). There are 18 residues in the CDR3. Germline lookup yields CDR1 MNHEY and CDR2 SMNVEV (reference sequence). The germline V and J ends were trimmed by 5 bases and 0 bases, with 17 bases remaining between them. The CDR3 DNA is TGTGCCAGCAGTCTAGACAGTTCCGTATACTCTGGGGCCAACGTCCTGACTTTC. This gives the protein CASSLDSSVYSGANVLTF.

This clone was picked up a small number of times. The chain is built from TRBV9 and TRBJ2-1; D gene uncertain. Trimming removed 0 bases at V and 4 bases at J, with 11 bases between. Germline lookup yields CDR1 SGDLS and CDR2 YYNGEE. The CDR3 totals 15 residues. Written as DNA, the CDR3 is TGTGCCAGCAGCGTAGGCTACTCCCTTTACAATGAGCAGTTCTTC. Translated: CASSVGYSLYNEQFF.

As for this clone: One end of the junction fails to match germline, which may point to a read error. The CDR3 protein is CASSLGAGSLTDTQYF. The CDR3 DNA reads as TGTGCTAGCAGCTTAGGGGCAGGCTCCCTCACAGATACGCAGTATTTT. The chain joins TRBV7-7 to TRBJ2-3; D may be TRBD1 (5 bases). The CDR3 extends over 16 amino acids. Per germline, CDR1 SSHAT and CDR2 FNYEAQ (reference sequence). Filled out from reference TRBV7-7 and TRBJ2-3, the complete variable domain reads GAGVSQSPRYKVTKRGQDVTLRCDPISSHATLYWYQQALGQGPEFLTYFNYEAQPDKSGLPSDRFSAERPEGSISTLTIQRTEQRDSAMYRCASSLGAGSLTDTQYFGPGTRLTVL.

The chain is built from TRBV30 and TRBJ2-2; 9 nucleotides match TRBD2. Germline assignment: CDR1 GTSNPN and CDR2 SVGIG (reference sequence). The CDR3 has 13 amino acids. V shed 4 bases and J 5 bases; nucleotides not matched to a gene: 2. CDR3 DNA sequence: TGTGCCTGGACGCTAGCGGGAACCGGGGAGCTGTTTTTT. It yields the protein CAWTLAGTGELFF.

V gene TRBV5-4 combines with J gene TRBJ2-1; 15 bases are shared with TRBD2. The length of the CDR3 is 15 residues. The V gene's germline CDR1 is SGHNT and CDR2 YYREEE (reference sequence). Germline trimming cut 4 bases from V and 8 bases from J; bases unmatched to any gene: 4. This chain's CDR3 is CASSKGLAGGDEQFF. The CDR3 DNA follows: TGTGCCAGCAGCAAGGGACTAGCGGGAGGTGATGAGCAGTTCTTC.